The subject of this entry is one T cell receptor beta chain. This table comes from immunoSEQ multiplex PCR, and its TCRdb copy is limited to in-frame clones, with some not included. This sample yields about 59,000 clones, of which around 95% are seen a single time; around 4.2% belongs to the top ten. Trimming at V came to 9 bases and at J to 4 bases, leaving 4 bases not matched to a gene. The CDR3 spans 12 residues. This record belongs to a study of technical replicates of blood from a few donors. The sample taken for sequencing was PBMCs. This TCR was recovered from a human donor in good health. Some clones in this sample may be carry-over from other donors' samples. The chain joins TRBV5-3 to TRBJ2-7; 10 bases line up with TRBD2. TRBV5-3 belongs to the ORF category, with a function that is uncertain. The CDR3 DNA is TGTGCCAAACCGGGACTAGCGTACGAGCAGTACTTC. Protein product: CAKPGLAYEQYF.